A selection of T cell receptor beta chains follows, all from one sample in a study of vaccination and CD4 T cells after COVID-19. TCRdb ran MiXCR on the PCR reads and lists one entry per CDR3 protein. The table includes some 29,000 distinct CDR3 sequences, 50% detected once. The material was CD4+ T cells from blood, obtained about 7 months after SARS-CoV-2 vaccination. The receptors were gathered from a human donor who had recovered from COVID-19. CDR3s include the opening cysteine and the closing phenylalanine or tryptophan. D genes are given only for firm matches. A row's size may be missing; if present it is once, few, many or a size class.

V,D,size,J,DNA,CDR3
TRBV7-2,TRBD1,NA,TRBJ2-1,TGTGCCAGCAGCCCCAGGACAGGGCAGGATTATGAGCAGTTCTTC,CASSPRTGQDYEQFF
TRBV15,TRBD1,NA,TRBJ2-6,TGTGCCACCAGCGTAGGGGGCACTGGGGCCAACGTCCTGACTTTC,CATSVGGTGANVLTF
TRBV28,TRBD1,NA,TRBJ1-5,TGTGCCAGCAGTGGCTCATTGACAGGGGGCAGGGTAGGCAATCAGCCCCAGCATTTT,CASSGSLTGGRVGNQPQHF
TRBV4-3,NA,NA,TRBJ2-2,TGCGCCAGCAGCCAAGAAGCCGGGGCTAGCGTGAGCACCGGGGAGCTGTTTTTT,CASSQEAGASVSTGELFF
TRBV6-2/TRBV6-3,TRBD2,few,TRBJ2-1,TGTGCCAGCAGTTATCTAGCGGGCCTCTACAATGAGCAGTTCTTC,CASSYLAGLYNEQFF
TRBV6-1,TRBD1,NA,TRBJ1-2,TGTGCCAGCAGTCAAACTCGGGACAGGGGGCGACATGGCTACACCTTC,CASSQTRDRGRHGYTF
TRBV7-8,TRBD2,NA,TRBJ2-5,TGTGCCAGCAGCATGTTAGCGGGAGGGGAGACCCAGTACTTC,CASSMLAGGETQYF
TRBV15,TRBD2,NA,TRBJ2-1,TGTGCCACCAGCAGAGAGACGGGAGGGGAGAAGCAGTTCTTC,CATSRETGGEKQFF
TRBV2,NA,NA,TRBJ1-2,TGTGCCAGCAGGAGTTCCAAAGGCGGATACTCACTTGGCTACACCTTC,CASRSSKGGYSLGYTF
TRBV6-1,NA,NA,TRBJ2-7,TGTGCCAGCAGCCCTCCTGGGGCCAACAACTACGAGCAGTACTTC,CASSPPGANNYEQYF
TRBV20-1,TRBD2,NA,TRBJ2-5,TGCAGTGCTCGAAGCGGGAGTGGGCAAGAGACCCAGTACTTC,CSARSGSGQETQYF
TRBV7-6,NA,few,TRBJ1-1,TGTGCCAGCAGCTCTCAGGCAGGGGTCAACACTGAAGCTTTCTTT,CASSSQAGVNTEAFF
TRBV10-3,NA,NA,TRBJ1-2,TGTGCCATCAGTGAGCAAGAGGATGGCTACACCTTC,CAISEQEDGYTF
TRBV6-1,TRBD1,NA,TRBJ1-2,TGTGCCAGCAGCACATCCGGGACAGGGGAATATGGCTACACCTTC,CASSTSGTGEYGYTF
TRBV6-1,NA,few,TRBJ2-5,TGTGCCAGCAGTGAAAGGTGGGAGACCCAGTACTTC,CASSERWETQYF